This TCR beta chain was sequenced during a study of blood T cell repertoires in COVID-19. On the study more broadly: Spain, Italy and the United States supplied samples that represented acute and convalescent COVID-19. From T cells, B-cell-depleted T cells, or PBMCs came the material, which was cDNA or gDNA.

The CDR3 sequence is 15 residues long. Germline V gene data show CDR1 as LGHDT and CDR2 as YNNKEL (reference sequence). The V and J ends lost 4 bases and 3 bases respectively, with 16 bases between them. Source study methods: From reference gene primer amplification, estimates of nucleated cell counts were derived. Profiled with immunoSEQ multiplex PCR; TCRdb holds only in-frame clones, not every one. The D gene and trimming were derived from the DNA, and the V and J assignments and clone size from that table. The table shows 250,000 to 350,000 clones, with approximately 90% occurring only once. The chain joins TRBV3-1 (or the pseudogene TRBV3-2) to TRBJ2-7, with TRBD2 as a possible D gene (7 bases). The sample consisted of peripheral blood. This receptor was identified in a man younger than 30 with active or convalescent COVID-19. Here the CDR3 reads CASSPLGGGYYEQYF. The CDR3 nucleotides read TGTGCCAGCAGCCCGCTGGGGGGGGGCTACTACGAGCAGTACTTC.